This T cell receptor beta chain is from a study of T-cell reconstitution after alpha-beta-depleted transplantation in children (dated by TCRdb to the mid-2010s). About the investigation overall: Using TCR repertoire profiling, the study followed T-cell immune reconstitution in a quantitative way in children after TCRalphabeta/CD19-depleted allogeneic hematopoietic cell transplantation.

The junction shows trimming of 0 bases on V and 7 bases on J, plus 13 bases between the germline ends. Taken from the germline V gene (reference sequence), the CDR1 and CDR2 loops are LGHDT and YNNKEL. The CDR3 spans 14 residues, from the cysteine through the phenylalanine. The retained sequence is limited to the CDR3, 42 bases, with the frame set at the first base. This clonotype showed up just a few times. Its target antigen remains unknown. Base qualities are missing; no much larger clone stands one base away. The library was made by PCR. TCRdb names Illumina HiSeq 2500 as the instrument used. TCR library preparation used molecular barcoding, with unique molecular identifiers applied to normalize quantification of the TCRbeta repertoire. TCRdb passed the public sequencing reads through fastp at Q25 and MiXCR, retaining productive beta sequences. CDR3 protein sequences are deduplicated, and each keeps its most common genes and DNA. This sample gives 200,000 to 250,000 distinct CDR3 sequences in total; around 10% of them show up just once. The ten largest account for 5% to 7% of the sample.

Rearrangement joined TRBV3-1 to TRBJ2-7, with the D assignment possibly TRBD1 or TRBD2, given 5 matching bases for each. This TCR came from a human donor who donated a stem cell graft to a child with acute lymphoblastic leukemia. The sample was PBMCs from the stem cell graft donor, taken from the stem cell graft. The CDR3 protein sequence reads: CASSQDGTAREQYF. The nucleotide sequence is TGTGCCAGCAGCCAAGATGGGACCGCGCGGGAGCAGTACTTC.